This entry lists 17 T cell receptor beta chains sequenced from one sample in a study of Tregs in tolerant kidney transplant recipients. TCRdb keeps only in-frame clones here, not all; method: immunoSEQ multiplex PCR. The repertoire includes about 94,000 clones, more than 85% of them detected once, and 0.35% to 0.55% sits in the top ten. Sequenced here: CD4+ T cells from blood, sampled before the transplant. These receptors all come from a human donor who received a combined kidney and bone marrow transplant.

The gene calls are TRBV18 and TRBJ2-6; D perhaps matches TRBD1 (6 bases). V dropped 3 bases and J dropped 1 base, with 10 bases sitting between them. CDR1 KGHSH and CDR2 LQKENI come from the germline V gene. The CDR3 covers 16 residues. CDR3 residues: CASSPYRDSGANVLTF. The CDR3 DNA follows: TGTGCCAGCTCACCGTACAGGGATTCTGGGGCCAACGTCCTGACTTTC.

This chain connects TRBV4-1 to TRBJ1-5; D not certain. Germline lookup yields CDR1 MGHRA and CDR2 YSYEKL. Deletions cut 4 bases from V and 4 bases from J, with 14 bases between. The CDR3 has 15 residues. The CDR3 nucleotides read TGCGCCAGCAGCCGGTACTCTCGGGGTAATCAGCCCCAGCATTTT. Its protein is CASSRYSRGNQPQHF.

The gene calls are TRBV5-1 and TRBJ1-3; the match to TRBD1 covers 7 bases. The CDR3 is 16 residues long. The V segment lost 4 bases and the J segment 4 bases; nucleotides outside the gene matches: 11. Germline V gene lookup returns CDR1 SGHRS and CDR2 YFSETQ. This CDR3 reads CASSPGDRAAGNTIYF. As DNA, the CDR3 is TGCGCCAGCAGCCCGGGTGACAGGGCAGCAGGAAACACCATATATTTT.

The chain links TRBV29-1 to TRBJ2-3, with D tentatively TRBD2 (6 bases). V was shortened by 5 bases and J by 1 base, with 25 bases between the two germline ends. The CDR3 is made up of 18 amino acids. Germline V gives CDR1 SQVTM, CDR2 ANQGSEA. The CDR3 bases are TGCAGCGTTCCCACCGACCGTGGAGGGCCGGACCGCACAGATACGCAGTATTTT. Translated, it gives CSVPTDRGGPDRTDTQYF.

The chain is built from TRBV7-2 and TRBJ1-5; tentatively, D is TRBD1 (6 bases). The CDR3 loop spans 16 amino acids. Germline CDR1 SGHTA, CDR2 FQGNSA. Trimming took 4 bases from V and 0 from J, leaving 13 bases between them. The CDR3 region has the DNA TGTGCCAGCAGCTCCCGGACAGCAAATAGCAATCAGCCCCAGCATTTT. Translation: CASSSRTANSNQPQHF.

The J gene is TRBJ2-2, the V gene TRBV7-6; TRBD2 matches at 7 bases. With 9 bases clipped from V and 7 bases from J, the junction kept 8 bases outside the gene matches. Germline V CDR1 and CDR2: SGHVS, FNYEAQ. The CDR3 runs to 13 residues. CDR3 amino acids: CARGGSVNGELFF. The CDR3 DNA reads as TGTGCCAGGGGGGGGAGTGTAAACGGGGAGCTGTTTTTT.

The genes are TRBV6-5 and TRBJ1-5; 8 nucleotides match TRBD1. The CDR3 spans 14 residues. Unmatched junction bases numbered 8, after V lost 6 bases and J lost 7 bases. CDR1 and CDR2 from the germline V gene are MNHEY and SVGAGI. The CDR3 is CASRPQGARQPQHF. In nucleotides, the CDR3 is TGTGCCAGCAGGCCCCAGGGGGCGAGGCAGCCCCAGCATTTT.

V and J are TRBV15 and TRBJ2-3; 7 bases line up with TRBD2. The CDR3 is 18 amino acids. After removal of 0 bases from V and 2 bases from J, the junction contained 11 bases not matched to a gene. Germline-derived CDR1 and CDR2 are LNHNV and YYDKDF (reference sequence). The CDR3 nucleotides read TGTGCCACCAGCAGAGATCCCAAGTCGGGAGGCCACACAGATACGCAGTATTTT. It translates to CATSRDPKSGGHTDTQYF.

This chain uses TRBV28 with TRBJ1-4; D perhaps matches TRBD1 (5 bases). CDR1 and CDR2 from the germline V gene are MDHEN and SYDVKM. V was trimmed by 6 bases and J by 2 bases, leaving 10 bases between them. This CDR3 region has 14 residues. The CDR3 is CASSPGGTNEKLFF. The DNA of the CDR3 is TGTGCCAGCAGCCCTGGGGGGACTAATGAAAAACTGTTTTTT.

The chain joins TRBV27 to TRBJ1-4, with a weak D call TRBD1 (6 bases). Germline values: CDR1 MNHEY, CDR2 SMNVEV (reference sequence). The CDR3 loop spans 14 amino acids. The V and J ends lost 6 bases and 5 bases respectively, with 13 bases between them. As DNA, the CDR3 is TGTGCCAGCAGCTCCGGGACACCAAATGAAAAACTGTTTTTT. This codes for CASSSGTPNEKLFF.

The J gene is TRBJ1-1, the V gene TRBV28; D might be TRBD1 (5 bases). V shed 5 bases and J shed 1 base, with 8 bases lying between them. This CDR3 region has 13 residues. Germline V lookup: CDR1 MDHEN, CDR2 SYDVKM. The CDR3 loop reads CASSLGGNTEAFF. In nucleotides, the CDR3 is TGTGCCAGCAGTCTGGGGGGGAACACTGAAGCTTTCTTT. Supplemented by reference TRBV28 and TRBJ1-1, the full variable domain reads DVKVTQSSRYLVKRTGEKVFLECVQDMDHENMFWYRQDPGLGLRLIYFSYDVKMKEKGDIPEGYSVSREKKERFSLILESASTNQTSMYLCASSLGGNTEAFFGQGTRLTVV.

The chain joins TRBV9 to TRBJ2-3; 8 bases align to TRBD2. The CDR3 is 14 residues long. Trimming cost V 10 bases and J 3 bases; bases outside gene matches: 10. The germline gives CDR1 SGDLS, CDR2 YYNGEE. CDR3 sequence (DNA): TGTGCCGGAAGGACTAGCCGACGGACAGATACGCAGTATTTT. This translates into CAGRTSRRTDTQYF.

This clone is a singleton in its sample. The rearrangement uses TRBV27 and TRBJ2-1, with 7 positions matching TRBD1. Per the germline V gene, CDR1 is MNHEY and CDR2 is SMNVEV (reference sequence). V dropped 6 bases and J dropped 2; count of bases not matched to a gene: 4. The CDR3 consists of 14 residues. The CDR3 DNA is TGTGCCAGCAGGGATGGACAGGCCTACAATGAGCAGTTCTTC. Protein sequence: CASRDGQAYNEQFF.

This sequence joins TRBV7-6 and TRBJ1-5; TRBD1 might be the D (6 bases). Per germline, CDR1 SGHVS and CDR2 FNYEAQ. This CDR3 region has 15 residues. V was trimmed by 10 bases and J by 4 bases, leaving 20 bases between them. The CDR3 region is CAIITWGGANQPQHF. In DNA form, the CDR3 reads TGTGCCATCATCACCTGGGGGGGGGCGAATCAGCCCCAGCATTTT.

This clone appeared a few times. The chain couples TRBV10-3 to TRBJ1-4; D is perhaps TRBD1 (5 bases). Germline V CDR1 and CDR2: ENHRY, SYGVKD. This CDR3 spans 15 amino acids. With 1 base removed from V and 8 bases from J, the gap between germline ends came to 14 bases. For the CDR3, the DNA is TGTGCCATCAGTGAGTGGGGGGGAGAGAGCGAAAAACTGTTTTTT. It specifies CAISEWGGESEKLFF.

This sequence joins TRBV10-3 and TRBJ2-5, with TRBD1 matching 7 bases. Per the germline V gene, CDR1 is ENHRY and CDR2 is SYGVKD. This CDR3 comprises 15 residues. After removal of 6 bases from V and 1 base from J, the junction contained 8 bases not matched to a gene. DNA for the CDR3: TGTGCCATCAGAAAGGGGCAGGGGGTCCAAGAGACCCAGTACTTC. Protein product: CAIRKGQGVQETQYF.

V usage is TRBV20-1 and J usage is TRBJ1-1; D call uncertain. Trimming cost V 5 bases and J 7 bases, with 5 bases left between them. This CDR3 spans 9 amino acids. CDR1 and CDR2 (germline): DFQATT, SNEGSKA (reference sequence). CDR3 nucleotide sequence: TGCAGTGCTCGGAGTGAAGCTTTCTTT. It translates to CSARSEAFF.